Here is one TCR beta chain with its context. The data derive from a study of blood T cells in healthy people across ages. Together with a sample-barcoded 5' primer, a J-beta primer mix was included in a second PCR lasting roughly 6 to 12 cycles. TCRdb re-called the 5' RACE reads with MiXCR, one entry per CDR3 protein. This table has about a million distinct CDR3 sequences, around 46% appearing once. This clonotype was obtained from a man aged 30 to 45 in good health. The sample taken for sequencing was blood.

CDR3 loop: CASSILAGGNNEQFF. Written as DNA, the CDR3 is TGTGCCAGCAGTATACTAGCGGGGGGGAACAATGAGCAGTTCTTC. This chain uses TRBV4-2 with TRBJ2-1, with TRBD2 identical over 13 bases. V shed 6 bases and J 5 bases; nucleotides not matched to a gene: 4. The CDR3 has 15 amino acids. Germline assignment: CDR1 LGHNA and CDR2 YNFKEQ.